The 9 T cell receptor beta chains below all came from one sample that was sequenced in a study of beta chain features in type 1 diabetes. Study-level results: Moderate yet significant TCRB CDR3 shortening was seen in Type 1 diabetes patients in all four CD4+ subsets.

These receptors' targets are unknown. TCRB transcripts that were expressed got sequenced, as all of the isolated RNA had been reverse transcribed. Data came from immunoSEQ multiplex PCR; TCRdb stores just in-frame clones and leaves some out. The table shows approximately 730,000 clones, with 13% occurring only once. Material: naive CD4+ T cells from blood. These receptor sequences come from a man aged 18 to 30 with type 1 diabetes.

This clone was picked up a small number of times. V usage is TRBV5-4 and J usage is TRBJ2-5; 7 nucleotides align to TRBD1. V lost 4 bases and J lost 1; bases outside the gene matches: 13. Germline CDR1 reads SGHNT; CDR2 reads YYREEE (reference sequence). The CDR3 totals 17 residues. The CDR3 loop is CASSPKSGTAIQETQYF. The DNA for the CDR3 is TGTGCCAGCAGCCCGAAATCCGGGACAGCTATCCAAGAGACCCAGTACTTC. Full variable domain (remainder filled in from reference TRBV5-4 and TRBJ2-5): ETGVTQSPTHLIKTRGQQVTLRCSSQSGHNTVSWYQQALGQGPQFIFQYYREEENGRGNFPPRFSGLQFPNYSSELNVNALELDDSALYLCASSPKSGTAIQETQYFGPGTRLLVL.

V gene TRBV9 combines with J gene TRBJ2-5, with TRBD2 matching over 8 bases. Looked up from germline, CDR1 is SGDLS and CDR2 is YYNGEE. V gave up 0 bases and J gave up 5 bases; unmatched junction bases: 12. This CDR3 is built from 17 residues. This chain's CDR3 is CASSVGHGGAGVETQYF. DNA of the CDR3: TGTGCCAGCAGCGTAGGTCACGGGGGGGCCGGAGTGGAGACCCAGTACTTC.

This sequence joins TRBV7-8 and TRBJ2-4; no definite D call. The CDR3 length is 13 residues. V lost 5 bases, J lost 7 bases, and 12 bases lay in between. CDR1 is SGHVS and CDR2 is FQNEAQ in the germline V gene. The CDR3 region is CASSQITTNIQYF. The CDR3 DNA reads TGTGCCAGCAGCCAAATCACCACGAACATTCAGTACTTC.

The chain couples TRBV29-1 to TRBJ2-5, with 8 bases matching TRBD2. CDR3 length: 14 amino acids. The V segment lost 6 bases and the J segment 4 bases; nucleotides outside the gene matches: 10. Germline CDR1 SQVTM, CDR2 ANQGSEA. The CDR3 here is CSVAPTGRGETQYF. The CDR3 DNA is TGCAGCGTCGCCCCGACCGGGAGGGGAGAGACCCAGTACTTC.

V gene TRBV29-1 combines with J gene TRBJ2-7; D could derive from TRBD1 or TRBD2 (6 bases each). Trimming took 6 bases from V and 0 from J, leaving 12 bases between them. The length of the CDR3 is 13 residues. Germline V gene sequence: CDR1 SQVTM, CDR2 ANQGSEA. This CDR3 reads CSVRRGGSYEQYF. The CDR3 region has the DNA TGCAGCGTCCGCAGGGGAGGCTCCTACGAGCAGTACTTC.

This clone has more than one count but fewer than ten. The V and J genes are TRBV7-2 and TRBJ1-1, with D perhaps TRBD1 (5 bases). This CDR3 contains 16 residues. V lost 1 base and J 5 bases, leaving 17 bases between the germline ends. Germline V gene data show CDR1 as SGHTA and CDR2 as FQGNSA. The CDR3: CASSLEGFGVQTEAFF. The CDR3 nucleotides read TGTGCCAGCAGCTTAGAGGGGTTTGGTGTCCAAACTGAAGCTTTCTTT.

The gene calls are TRBV5-1 and TRBJ2-1; D tentatively reads TRBD1 or TRBD2 (6 bases each). The length of the CDR3 is 15 residues. Trimming pared 0 bases from V and 6 bases from J, leaving 13 bases between. CDR1 and CDR2 from the germline V gene are SGHRS and YFSETQ. CDR3 coding DNA: TGCGCCAGCAGCTTGGGACCGGGGGCCTTCAATGAGCAGTTCTTC. Protein product: CASSLGPGAFNEQFF.

This clone was picked up a small number of times. The V gene is TRBV28, the J gene TRBJ2-2, with D perhaps given as TRBD1 or TRBD2 (5 bases each). With 6 bases removed from V and 1 base from J, the gap between germline ends came to 9 bases. The CDR3 spans 14 residues. Germline CDR1 MDHEN, CDR2 SYDVKM. The CDR3 region is CASRTGQNTGELFF. CDR3 bases: TGTGCCAGCAGGACGGGGCAGAACACCGGGGAGCTGTTTTTT.

This clone has more than one count but fewer than ten. The CDR3 protein is CASSFFRNTEAFF. For the CDR3, the DNA is TGTGCCAGCAGTTTTTTCAGGAACACTGAAGCTTTCTTT. This chain links TRBV27 with TRBJ1-1; no clear D gene. Trimming took off 3 bases at V and 1 base at J, with 6 bases between the two ends. The CDR3 length is 13 residues. Germline CDR1 reads MNHEY; CDR2 reads SMNVEV (reference sequence).